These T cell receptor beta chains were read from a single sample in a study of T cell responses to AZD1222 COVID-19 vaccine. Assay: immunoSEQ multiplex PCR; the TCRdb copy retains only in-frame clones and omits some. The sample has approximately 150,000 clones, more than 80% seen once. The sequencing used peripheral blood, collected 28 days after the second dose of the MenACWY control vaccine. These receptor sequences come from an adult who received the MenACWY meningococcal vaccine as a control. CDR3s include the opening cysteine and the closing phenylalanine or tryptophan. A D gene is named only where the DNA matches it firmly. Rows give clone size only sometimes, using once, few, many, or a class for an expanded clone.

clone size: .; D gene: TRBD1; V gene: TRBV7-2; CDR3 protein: CASSLDRGGTEAFF
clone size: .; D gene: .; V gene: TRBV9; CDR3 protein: CASAVGTDTQYF
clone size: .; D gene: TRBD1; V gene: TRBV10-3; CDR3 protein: CAISEGQGIYEQYF
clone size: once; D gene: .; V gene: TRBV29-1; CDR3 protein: CSVESIGVDKNIQYF
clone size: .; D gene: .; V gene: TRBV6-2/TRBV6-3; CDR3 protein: CASSYLGDGYTF
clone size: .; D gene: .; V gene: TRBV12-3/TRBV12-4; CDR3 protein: CASSSGTAYEQYF
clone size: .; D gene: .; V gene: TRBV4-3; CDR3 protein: CASSQDNAGARELFF
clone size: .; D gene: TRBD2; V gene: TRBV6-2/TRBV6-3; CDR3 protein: CASSYSPLRVAGVRTDTQYF
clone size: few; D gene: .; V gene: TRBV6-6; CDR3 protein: CASSYSGEQYF
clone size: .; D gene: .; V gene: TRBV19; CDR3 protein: CASSKTVTDTQYF
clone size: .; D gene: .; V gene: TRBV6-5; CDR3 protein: CASRSGTGRDTQYF
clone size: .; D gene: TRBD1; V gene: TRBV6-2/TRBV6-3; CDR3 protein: CASSPGQGTQPQHF
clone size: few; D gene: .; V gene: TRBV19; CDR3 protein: CASSRLGEGNQPQHF
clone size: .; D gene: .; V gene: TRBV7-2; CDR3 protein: CASSLAGTGISNQPQHF
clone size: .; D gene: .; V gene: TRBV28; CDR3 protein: CATSSVSGGGYQPQHF
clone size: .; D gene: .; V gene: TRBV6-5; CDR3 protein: CASTSHTSGANVLTF
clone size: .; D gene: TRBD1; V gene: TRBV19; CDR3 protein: CASSRQGITGELFF
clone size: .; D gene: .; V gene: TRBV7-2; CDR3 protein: CASSHYTGELFF
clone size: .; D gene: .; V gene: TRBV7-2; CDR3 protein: CASRQSSTDTQYF
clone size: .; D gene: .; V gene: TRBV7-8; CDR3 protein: CASSLAGGGNTQYF
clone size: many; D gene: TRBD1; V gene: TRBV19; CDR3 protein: CASSIGRGQGATEAFF
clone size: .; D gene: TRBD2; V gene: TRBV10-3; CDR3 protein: CAISESKVLAGVADTQYF
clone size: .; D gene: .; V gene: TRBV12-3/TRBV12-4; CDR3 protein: CASSLTEGREAFF
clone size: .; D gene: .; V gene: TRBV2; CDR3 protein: CASSPFGSGGSKTQYF
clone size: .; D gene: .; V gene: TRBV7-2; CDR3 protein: CASSSRDLETQYF
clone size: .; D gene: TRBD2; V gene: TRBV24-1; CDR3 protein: CATSDPGRGGSYEQYF
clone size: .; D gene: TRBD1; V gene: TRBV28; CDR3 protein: CASRKQGAGNTIYF
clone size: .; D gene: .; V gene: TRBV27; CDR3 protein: CASSSDTETSEAFF
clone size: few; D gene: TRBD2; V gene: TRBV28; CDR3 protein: CASSPWTSGSTDTQYF
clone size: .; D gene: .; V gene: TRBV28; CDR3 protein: CASSPGAQNNEQFF
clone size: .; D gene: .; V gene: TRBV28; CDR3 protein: CASSLGGRVFSYEQYF
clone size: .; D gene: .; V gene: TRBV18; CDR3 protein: CASSPGSGGYGYTF
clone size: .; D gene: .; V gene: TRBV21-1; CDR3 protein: CASSPRTGDGNQPQHF
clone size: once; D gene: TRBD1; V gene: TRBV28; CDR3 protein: CASSLEGALMGYTF
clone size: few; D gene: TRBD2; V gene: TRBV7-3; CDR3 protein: CASSLTGTSGGAETQYF
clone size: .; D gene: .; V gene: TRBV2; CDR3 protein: CASNYGYTF
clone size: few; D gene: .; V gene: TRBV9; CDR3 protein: CASSPGLADDTEAFF
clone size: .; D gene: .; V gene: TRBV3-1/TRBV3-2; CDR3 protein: CASSQTWDSNQPQHF
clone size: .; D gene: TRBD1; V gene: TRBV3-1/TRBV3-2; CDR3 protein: CASSPRDRNRYEQYF
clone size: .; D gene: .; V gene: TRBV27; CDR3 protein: CASSLQNSPLHF
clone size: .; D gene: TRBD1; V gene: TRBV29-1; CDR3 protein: CSVKQGAHQETQYF
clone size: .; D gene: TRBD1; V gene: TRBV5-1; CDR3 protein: CASSLGTGGASDTQYF
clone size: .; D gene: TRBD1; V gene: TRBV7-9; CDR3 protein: CASSPGQYSNQPQHF
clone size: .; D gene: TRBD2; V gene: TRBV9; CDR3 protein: CASSLGTSGYNEQFF
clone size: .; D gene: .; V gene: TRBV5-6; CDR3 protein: CASSSRPSEQYF
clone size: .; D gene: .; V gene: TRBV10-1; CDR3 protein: CASSDLGNEQFF
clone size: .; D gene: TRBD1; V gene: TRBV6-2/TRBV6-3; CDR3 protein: CASSEGLRGLNYGYTF
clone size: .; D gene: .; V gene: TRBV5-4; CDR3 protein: CASSSAGGSGNTIYF
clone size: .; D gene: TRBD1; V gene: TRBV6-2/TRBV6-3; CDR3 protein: CASSYDRGSTNEKLFF
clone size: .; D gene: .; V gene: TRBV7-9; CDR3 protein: CASSPTEVTYGYTF
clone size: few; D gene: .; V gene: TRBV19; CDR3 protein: CASSAPLTAQSDTQYF
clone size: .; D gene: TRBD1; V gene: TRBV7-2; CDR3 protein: CASSAPGQGALQYF
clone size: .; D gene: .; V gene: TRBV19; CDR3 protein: CASSIGRGRGYTF
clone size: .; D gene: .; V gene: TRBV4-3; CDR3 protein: CASSQGPLSSNEQFF
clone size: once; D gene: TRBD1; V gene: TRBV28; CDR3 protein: CASSLSVQGRSPLHF
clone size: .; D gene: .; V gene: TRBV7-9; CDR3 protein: CASRAGTVGDEQYF
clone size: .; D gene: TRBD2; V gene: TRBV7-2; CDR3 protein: CASSLFTSGGARQETQYF
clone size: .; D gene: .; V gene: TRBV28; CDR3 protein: CASSLGADSYGYTF